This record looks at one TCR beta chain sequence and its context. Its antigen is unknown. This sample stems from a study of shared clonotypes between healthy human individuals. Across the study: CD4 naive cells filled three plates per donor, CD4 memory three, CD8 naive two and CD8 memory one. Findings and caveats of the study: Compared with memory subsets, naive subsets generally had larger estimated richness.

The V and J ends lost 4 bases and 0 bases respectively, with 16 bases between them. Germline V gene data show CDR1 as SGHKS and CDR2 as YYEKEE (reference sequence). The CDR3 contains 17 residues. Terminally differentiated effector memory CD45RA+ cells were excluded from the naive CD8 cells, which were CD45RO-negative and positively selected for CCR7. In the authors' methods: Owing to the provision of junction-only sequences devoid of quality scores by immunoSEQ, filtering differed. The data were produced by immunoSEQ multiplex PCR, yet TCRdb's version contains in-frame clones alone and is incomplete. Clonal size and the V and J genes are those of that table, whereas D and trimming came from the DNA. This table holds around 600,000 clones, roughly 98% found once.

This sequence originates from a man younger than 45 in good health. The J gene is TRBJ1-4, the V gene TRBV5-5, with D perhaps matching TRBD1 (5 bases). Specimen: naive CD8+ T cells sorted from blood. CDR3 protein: CASSQHHGGTTNEKLFF. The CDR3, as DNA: TGTGCCAGCAGCCAACACCATGGGGGGACAACTAATGAAAAACTGTTTTTT. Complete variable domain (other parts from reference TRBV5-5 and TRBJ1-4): DAGVTQSPTHLIKTRGQQVTLRCSPISGHKSVSWYQQVLGQGPQFIFQYYEKEERGRGNFPDRFSARQFPNYSSELNVNALLLGDSALYLCASSQHHGGTTNEKLFFGSGTQLSVL.